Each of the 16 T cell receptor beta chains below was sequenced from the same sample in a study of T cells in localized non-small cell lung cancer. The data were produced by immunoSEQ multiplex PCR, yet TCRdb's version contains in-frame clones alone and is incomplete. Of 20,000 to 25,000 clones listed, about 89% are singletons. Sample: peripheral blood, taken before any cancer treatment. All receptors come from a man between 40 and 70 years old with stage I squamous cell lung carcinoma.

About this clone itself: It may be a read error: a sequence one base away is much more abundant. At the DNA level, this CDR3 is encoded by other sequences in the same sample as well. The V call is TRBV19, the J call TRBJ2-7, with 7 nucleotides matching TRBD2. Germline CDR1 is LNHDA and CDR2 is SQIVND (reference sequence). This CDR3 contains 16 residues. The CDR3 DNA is TGTGCCAGTAGTGCGGGGGAAGGATCTCGGGCCTATGAGCAGTACTTC. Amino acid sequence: CASSAGEGSRAYEQYF.

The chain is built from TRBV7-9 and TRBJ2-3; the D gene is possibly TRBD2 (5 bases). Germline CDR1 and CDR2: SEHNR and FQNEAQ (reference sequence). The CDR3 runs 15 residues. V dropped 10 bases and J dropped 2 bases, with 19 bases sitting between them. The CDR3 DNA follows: TGTGCCATCGAATCGGGGAGCCCCCCCACAGATACGCAGTATTTT. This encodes CAIESGSPPTDTQYF.

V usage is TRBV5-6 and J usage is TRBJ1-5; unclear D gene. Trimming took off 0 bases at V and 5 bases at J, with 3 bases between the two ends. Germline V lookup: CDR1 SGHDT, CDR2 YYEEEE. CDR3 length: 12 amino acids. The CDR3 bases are TGTGCCAGCAGCTTGGGTTATCAGCCCCAGCATTTT. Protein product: CASSLGYQPQHF.

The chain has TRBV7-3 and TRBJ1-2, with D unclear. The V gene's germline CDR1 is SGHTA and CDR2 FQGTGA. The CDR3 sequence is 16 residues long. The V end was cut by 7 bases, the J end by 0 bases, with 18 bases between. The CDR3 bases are TGTGCCAGCATCCTAAACCTCCTGACTCCTAACTATGGCTACACCTTC. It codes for CASILNLLTPNYGYTF. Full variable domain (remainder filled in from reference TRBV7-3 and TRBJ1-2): GAGVSQTPSNKVTEKGKYVELRCDPISGHTALYWYRQSLGQGPEFLIYFQGTGAADDSGLPNDRFFAVRPEGSVSTLKIQRTERGDSAVYLCASILNLLTPNYGYTFGSGTRLTVV.

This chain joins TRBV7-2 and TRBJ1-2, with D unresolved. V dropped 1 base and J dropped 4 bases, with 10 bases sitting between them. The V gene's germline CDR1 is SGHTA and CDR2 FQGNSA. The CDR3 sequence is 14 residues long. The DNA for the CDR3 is TGTGCCAGCAGCTTAGGGCCAAGAGCCTATGGCTACACCTTC. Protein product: CASSLGPRAYGYTF. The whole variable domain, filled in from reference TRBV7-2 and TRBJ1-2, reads GAGVSQSPSNKVTEKGKDVELRCDPISGHTALYWYRQSLGQGLEFLIYFQGNSAPDKSGLPSDRFSAERTGGSVSTLTIQRTQQEDSAVYLCASSLGPRAYGYTFGSGTRLTVV.

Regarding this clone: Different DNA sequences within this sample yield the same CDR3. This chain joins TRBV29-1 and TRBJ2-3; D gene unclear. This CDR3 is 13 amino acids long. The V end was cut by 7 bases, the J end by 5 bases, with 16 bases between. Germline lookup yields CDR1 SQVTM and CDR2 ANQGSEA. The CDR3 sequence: CSGLSQGEDTQYF. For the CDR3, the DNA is TGCAGCGGACTCAGCCAAGGAGAAGATACGCAGTATTTT.

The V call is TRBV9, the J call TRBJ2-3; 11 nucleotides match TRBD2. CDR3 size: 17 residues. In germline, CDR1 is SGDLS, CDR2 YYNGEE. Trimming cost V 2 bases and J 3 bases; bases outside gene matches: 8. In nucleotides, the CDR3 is TGTGCCAGCAGCGTGATAGCGGGGGGGCCTGGAACAGATACGCAGTATTTT. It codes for CASSVIAGGPGTDTQYF.

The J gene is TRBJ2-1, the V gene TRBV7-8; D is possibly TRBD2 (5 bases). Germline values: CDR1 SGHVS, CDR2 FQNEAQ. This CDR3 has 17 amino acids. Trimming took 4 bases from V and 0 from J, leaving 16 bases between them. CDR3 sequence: CASSSPLDSSSYNEQFF. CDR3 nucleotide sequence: TGTGCCAGCAGCTCACCCTTGGACTCTAGCTCCTACAATGAGCAGTTCTTC.

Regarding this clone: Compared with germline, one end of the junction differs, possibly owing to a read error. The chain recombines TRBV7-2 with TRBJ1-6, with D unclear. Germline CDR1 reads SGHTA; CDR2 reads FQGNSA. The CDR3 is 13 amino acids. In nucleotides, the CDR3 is TGTGCCAGCAGCTTAGAAAATAATTCACCCCCCCACTTT. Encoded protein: CASSLENNSPPHF.

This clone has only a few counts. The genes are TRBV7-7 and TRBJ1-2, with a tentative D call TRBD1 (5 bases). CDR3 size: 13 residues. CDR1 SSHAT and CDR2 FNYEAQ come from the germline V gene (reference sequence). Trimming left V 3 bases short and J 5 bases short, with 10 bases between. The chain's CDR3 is CASSFPGPYGYTF. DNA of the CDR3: TGTGCCAGCAGCTTTCCGGGACCTTATGGCTACACCTTC.

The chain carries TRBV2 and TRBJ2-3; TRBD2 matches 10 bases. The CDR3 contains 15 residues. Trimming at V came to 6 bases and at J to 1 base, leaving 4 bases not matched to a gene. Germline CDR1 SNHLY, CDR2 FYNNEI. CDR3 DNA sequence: TGTGCCAGCAGGGGGACTAGCGCCGGCACAGATACGCAGTATTTT. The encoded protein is CASRGTSAGTDTQYF.

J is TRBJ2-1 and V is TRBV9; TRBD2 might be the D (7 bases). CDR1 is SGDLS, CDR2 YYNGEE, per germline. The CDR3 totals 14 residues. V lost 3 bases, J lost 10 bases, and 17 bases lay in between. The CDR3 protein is CASSGTGGPQEQFF. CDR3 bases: TGTGCCAGCAGCGGGACCGGGGGGCCCCAGGAGCAGTTCTTC.

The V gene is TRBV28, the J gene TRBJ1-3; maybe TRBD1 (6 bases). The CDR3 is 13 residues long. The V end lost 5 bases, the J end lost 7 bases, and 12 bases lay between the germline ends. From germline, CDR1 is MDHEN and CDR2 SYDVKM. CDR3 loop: CASSATGSNTIYF. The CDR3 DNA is TGTGCCAGCAGTGCCACAGGGAGTAACACCATATATTTT.

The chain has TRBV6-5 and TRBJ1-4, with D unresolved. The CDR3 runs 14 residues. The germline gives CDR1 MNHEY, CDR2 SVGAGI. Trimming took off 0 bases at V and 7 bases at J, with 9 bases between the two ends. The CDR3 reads CASSYSGRGEKLFF. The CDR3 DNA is TGTGCCAGCAGTTACTCAGGGCGGGGTGAAAAACTGTTTTTT.

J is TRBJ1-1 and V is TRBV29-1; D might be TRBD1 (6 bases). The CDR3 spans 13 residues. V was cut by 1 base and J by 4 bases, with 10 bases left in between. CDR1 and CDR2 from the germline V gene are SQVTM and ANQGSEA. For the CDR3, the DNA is TGCAGCGTTGAAGGGACAGAAGGCACTGAAGCTTTCTTT. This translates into CSVEGTEGTEAFF.

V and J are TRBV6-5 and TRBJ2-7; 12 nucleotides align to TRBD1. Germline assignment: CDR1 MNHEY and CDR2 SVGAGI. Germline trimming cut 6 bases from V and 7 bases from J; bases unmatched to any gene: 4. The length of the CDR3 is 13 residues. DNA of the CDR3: TGTGCCAGCAGGGGACAGGGGGCAAGGGAGCAGTACTTC. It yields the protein CASRGQGAREQYF.